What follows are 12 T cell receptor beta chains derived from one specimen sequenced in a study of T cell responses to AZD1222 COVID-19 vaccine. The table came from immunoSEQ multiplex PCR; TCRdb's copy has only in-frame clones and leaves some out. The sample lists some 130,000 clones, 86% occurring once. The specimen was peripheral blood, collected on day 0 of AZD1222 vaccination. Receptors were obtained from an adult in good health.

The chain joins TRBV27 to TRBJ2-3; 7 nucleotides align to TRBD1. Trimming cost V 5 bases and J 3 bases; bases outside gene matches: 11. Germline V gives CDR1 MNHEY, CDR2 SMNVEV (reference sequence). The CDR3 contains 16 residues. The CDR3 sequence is CASSPLDRVRTDTQYF. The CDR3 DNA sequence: TGTGCCAGCAGTCCACTCGACAGGGTCAGGACAGATACGCAGTATTTT.

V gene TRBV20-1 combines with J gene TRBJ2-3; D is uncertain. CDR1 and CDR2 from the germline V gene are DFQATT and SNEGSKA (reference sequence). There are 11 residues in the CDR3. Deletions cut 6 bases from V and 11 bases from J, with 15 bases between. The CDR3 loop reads CSATLPQRQYF. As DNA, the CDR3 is TGCAGTGCAACCTTACCGCAGAGGCAGTATTTT.

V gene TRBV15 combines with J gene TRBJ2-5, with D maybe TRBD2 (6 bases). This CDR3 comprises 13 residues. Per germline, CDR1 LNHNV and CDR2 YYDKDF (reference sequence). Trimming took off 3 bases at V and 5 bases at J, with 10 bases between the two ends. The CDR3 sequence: CATSRGGMETQYF. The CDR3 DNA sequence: TGTGCCACCAGCAGGGGGGGTATGGAGACCCAGTACTTC.

Written as DNA, the CDR3 is TGTGCCAGCAGTTCTATAGCGGGCCAAGAGACCCAGTACTTC. Translated, it gives CASSSIAGQETQYF. The chain carries TRBV7-2 and TRBJ2-5; TRBD2 matches at 7 bases. The germline gives CDR1 SGHTA, CDR2 FQGNSA. Germline trimming cut 6 bases from V and 1 base from J; bases unmatched to any gene: 5. This CDR3 is 14 amino acids long.

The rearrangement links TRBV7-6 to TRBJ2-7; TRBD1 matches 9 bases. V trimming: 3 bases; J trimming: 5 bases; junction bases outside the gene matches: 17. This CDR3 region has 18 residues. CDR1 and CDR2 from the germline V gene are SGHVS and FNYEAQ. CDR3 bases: TGTGCCAGCAGCTTTAGCGATACGACGGGACAGGGACTCCACGAGCAGTACTTC. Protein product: CASSFSDTTGQGLHEQYF.

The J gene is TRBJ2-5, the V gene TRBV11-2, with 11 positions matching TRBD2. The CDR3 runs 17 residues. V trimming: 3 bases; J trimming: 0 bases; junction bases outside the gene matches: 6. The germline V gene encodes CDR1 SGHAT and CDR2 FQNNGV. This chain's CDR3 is CASSFLAGGSYQETQYF. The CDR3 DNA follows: TGTGCCAGCAGCTTTTTAGCGGGGGGGAGCTACCAAGAGACCCAGTACTTC.

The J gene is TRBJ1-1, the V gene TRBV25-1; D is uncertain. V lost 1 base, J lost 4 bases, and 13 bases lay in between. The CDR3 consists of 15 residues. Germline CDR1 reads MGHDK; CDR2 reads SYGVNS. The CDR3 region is CASSESLGSGTEAFF. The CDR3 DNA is TGTGCCAGCAGTGAATCGCTTGGGAGCGGCACTGAAGCTTTCTTT. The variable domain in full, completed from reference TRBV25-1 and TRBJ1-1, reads EADIYQTPRYLVIGTGKKITLECSQTMGHDKMYWYQQDPGMELHLIHYSYGVNSTEKGDLSSESTVSRIRTEHFPLTLESARPSHTSQYLCASSESLGSGTEAFFGQGTRLTVV.

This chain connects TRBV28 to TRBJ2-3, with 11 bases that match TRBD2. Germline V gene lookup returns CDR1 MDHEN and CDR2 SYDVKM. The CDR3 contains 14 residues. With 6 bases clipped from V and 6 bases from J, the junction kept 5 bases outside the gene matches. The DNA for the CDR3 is TGTGCCAGCAGCACTAGCGGGGGCCAGGATACGCAGTATTTT. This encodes CASSTSGGQDTQYF.

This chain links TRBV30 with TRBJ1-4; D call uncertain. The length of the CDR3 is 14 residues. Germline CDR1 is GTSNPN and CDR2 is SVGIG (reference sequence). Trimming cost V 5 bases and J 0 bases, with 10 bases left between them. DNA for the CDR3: TGTGCCTGGGCGAAAGGGCCAACTAATGAAAAACTGTTTTTT. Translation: CAWAKGPTNEKLFF. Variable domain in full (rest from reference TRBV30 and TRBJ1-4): SQTIHQWPATLVQPVGSPLSLECTVEGTSNPNLYWYRQAAGRGLQLLFYSVGIGQISSEVPQNLSASRPQDRQFILSSKKLLLSDSGFYLCAWAKGPTNEKLFFGSGTQLSVL.

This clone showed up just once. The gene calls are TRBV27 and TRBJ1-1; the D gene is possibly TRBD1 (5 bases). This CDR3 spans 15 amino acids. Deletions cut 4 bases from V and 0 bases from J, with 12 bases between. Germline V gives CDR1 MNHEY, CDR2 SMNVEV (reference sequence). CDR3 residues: CASSSRTIMNTEAFF. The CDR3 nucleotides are TGTGCCAGCAGTTCCCGGACAATCATGAACACTGAAGCTTTCTTT.

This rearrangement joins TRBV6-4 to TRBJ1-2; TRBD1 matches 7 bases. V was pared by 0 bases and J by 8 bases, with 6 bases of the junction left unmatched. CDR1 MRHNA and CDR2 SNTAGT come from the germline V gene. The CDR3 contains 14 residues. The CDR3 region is CASSDSSQGGGYTF. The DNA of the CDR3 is TGTGCCAGCAGTGACTCAAGTCAGGGGGGCGGCTACACCTTC.

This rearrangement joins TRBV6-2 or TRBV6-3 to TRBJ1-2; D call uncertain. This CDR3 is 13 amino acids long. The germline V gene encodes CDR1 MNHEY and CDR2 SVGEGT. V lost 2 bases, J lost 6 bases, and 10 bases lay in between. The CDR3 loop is CASSYDGEHGYTF. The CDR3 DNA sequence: TGTGCCAGCAGTTACGACGGGGAGCATGGCTACACCTTC.